This T cell receptor (beta chain) comes out of a study of control samples from healthy donors and cancer patients. The data were produced by immunoSEQ multiplex PCR, yet TCRdb's version contains in-frame clones alone and is incomplete. The sample lists 250,000 to 300,000 clones; about 80% were seen once. This clone has just a few counts. At the DNA level, this CDR3 is encoded by other sequences in the same sample as well. V gave up 5 bases and J gave up 4 bases; unmatched junction bases: 5. CDR1 LGHDT and CDR2 YNNKEL come from the germline V gene (reference sequence). The CDR3 sequence is 13 residues long.

The TCR comes from a woman in her sixties or seventies with lung cancer. The chain is built from TRBV3-1 (or the pseudogene TRBV3-2) and TRBJ2-7; 7 bases are a match to TRBD1. Material for sequencing was PBMCs. CDR3 residues: CASSETGRYEQYF. As DNA, the CDR3 is TGTGCCAGCAGCGAGACAGGGCGTTACGAGCAGTACTTC.